The 5 T cell receptor beta chains given below trace back to one sample, sequenced in a study of OX40 agonist ivuxolimab in advanced cancers. The repertoire was sequenced with immunoSEQ multiplex PCR; TCRdb's copy has only in-frame clones and lacks some. The sample includes under 70,000 clones, about nine tenths of them seen just once. The material sequenced was CD4+ or CD8+ T cells sorted from blood, taken in a trial of the OX40 agonist ivuxolimab. The receptors were sampled from an adult with an advanced solid tumor such as melanoma, head and neck, liver or kidney cancer.

This chain connects TRBV28 to TRBJ2-5; D may correspond to TRBD1 or TRBD2 (5 bases each). Trimming cost V 6 bases and J 5 bases, with 13 bases left between them. From germline, CDR1 is MDHEN and CDR2 SYDVKM. This CDR3 has 13 amino acids. CDR3 in DNA: TGTGCCAGCAGAGGGCCGGGGCTCGAGACCCAGTACTTC. Translation gives CASRGPGLETQYF.

On this clone itself: A read error may produce the germline difference seen at one junction end. The chain is built from TRBV18 and TRBJ2-1; 8 bases agree with TRBD2. The germline gives CDR1 KGHSH, CDR2 LQKENI. The length of the CDR3 is 14 residues. CDR3 in amino acids: CASSPQRGYNEQFF. CDR3 bases: TGTGCCAGTTCACCCCAGCGGGGGTACAATGAGCAGTTCTTC.

This clone appeared a few times. The rearrangement joins TRBV11-2 to TRBJ2-5, with D tentatively TRBD1 or TRBD2 (5 bases each). The CDR3 sequence is 12 residues long. Germline lookup yields CDR1 SGHAT and CDR2 FQNNGV. V was shortened by 0 bases and J by 10 bases, with 9 bases between the two germline ends. This CDR3 reads CASSLEVGGQYF. The CDR3 DNA reads as TGTGCCAGCAGCTTAGAGGTTGGGGGCCAGTACTTC.

This rearrangement joins TRBV30 to TRBJ1-3, with D unclear. Germline V gives CDR1 GTSNPN, CDR2 SVGIG (reference sequence). This CDR3 has 11 residues. With 3 bases removed from V and 7 bases from J, the gap between germline ends came to 7 bases. The CDR3 loop is CAWRRENTIYF. The DNA of the CDR3 is TGTGCCTGGAGGAGGGAGAACACCATATATTTT.

The chain uses TRBV28 and TRBJ1-2; 8 nucleotides align to TRBD1. The CDR3 has 15 amino acids. Trimming cost V 5 bases and J 5 bases; bases outside gene matches: 10. The V gene's germline CDR1 is MDHEN and CDR2 SYDVKM. CDR3: CASSPTQGAGYGYTF. The CDR3 DNA sequence: TGTGCCAGCAGTCCCACCCAGGGGGCCGGGTATGGCTACACCTTC.